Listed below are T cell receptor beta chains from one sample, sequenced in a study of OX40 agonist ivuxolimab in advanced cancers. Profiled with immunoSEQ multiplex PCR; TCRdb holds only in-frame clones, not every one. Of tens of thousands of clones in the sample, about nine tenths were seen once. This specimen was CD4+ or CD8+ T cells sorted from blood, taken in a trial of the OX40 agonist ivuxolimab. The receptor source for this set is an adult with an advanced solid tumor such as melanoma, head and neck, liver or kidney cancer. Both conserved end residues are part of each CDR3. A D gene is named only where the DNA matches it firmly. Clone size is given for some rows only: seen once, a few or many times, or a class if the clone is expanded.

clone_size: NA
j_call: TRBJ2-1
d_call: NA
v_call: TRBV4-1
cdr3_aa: CASSQDDVTPYNEQFF
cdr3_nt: TGCGCCAGCAGCCAAGATGATGTGACTCCATACAATGAGCAGTTCTTC

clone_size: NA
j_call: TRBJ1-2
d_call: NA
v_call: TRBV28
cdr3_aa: CASRQTTNYGYTF
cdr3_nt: TGTGCCTCTCGACAGACTACTAACTATGGCTACACCTTC

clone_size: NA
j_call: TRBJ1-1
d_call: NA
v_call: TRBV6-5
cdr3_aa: CASSYSWDGAEAFF
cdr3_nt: TGTGCCAGCAGTTACAGCTGGGACGGGGCTGAAGCTTTCTTT

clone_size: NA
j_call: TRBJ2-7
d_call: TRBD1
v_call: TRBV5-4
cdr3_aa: CASSLDPGQAYEQYF
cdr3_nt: TGTGCCAGCAGCTTAGATCCGGGACAGGCCTACGAGCAGTACTTC

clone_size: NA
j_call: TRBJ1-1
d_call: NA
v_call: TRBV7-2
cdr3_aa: CASSQGTEAFF
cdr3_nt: TGTGCCAGCAGCCAAGGGACTGAAGCTTTCTTT

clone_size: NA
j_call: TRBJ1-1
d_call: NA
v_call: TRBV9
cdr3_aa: CASSLSQGPNTEAFF
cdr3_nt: TGTGCCAGCAGCCTTTCACAGGGCCCTAACACTGAAGCTTTCTTT

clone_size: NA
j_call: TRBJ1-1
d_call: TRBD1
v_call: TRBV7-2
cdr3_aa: CASSSQGQGEAFF
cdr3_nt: TGTGCCAGCAGCTCCCAAGGACAGGGGGAAGCTTTCTTT

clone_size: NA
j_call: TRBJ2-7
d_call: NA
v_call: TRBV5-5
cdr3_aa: CASSRTFSYEQYF
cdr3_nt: TGTGCCAGCAGTCGGACATTTTCCTACGAGCAGTACTTC

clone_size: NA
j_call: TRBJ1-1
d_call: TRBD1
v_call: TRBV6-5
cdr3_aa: CASSRGQVGTEAFF
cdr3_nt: TGTGCCAGCAGCCGAGGACAGGTTGGCACTGAAGCTTTCTTT

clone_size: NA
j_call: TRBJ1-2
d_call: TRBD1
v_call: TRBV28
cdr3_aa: CASSFYRTGGNYGYTF
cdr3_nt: TGTGCCAGCAGTTTTTATAGGACAGGGGGAAACTATGGCTACACCTTC

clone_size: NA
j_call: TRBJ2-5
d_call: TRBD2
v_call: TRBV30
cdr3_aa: CAWSILAGEIETQYF
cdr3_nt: TGTGCCTGGAGCATACTAGCGGGGGAAATCGAGACCCAGTACTTC

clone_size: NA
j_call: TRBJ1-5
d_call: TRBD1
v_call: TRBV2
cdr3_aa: CASSAAPGQGGQPQHF
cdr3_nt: TGTGCCAGCAGTGCTGCACCGGGACAGGGCGGTCAGCCCCAGCATTTT

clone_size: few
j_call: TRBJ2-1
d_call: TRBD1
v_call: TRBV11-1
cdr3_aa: CASALDREYNEQFF
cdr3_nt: TGTGCCAGCGCTCTGGACAGGGAATACAATGAGCAGTTCTTC

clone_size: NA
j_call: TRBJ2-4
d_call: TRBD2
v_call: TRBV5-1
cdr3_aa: CASSFGLAGGNGIQYF
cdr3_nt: TGCGCCAGCAGCTTCGGACTAGCGGGAGGAAATGGCATTCAGTACTTC

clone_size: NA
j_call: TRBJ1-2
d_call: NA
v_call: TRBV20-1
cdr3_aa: CSSELADGYTF
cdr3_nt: TGCAGTTCCGAGCTAGCCGATGGCTACACCTTC

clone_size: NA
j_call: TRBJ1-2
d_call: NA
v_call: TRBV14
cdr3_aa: CASSQDLTAYGYTF
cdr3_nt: TGTGCCAGCAGCCAAGATCTTACAGCCTATGGCTACACCTTC

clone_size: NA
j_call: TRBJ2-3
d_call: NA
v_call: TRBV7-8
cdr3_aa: CASSLGLDTQYF
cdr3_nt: TGTGCCAGCAGCTTAGGACTAGATACGCAGTATTTT

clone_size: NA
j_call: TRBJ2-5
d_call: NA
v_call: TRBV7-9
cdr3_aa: CASSPSGRETQYF
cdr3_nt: TGTGCCAGCAGCCCCTCTGGTCGAGAGACCCAGTACTTC

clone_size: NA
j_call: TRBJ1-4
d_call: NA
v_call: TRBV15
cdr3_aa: CATSRDKANGNEKLFF
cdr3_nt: TGTGCCACCAGCAGAGATAAGGCCAACGGGAATGAAAAACTGTTTTTT

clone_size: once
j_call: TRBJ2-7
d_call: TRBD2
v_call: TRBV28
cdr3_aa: CASTTSNDEQYF
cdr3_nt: TGTGCCAGCACGACTAGCAACGACGAGCAGTACTTC

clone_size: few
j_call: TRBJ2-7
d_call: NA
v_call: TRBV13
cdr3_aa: CASSLGQGGVEQYF
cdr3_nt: TGTGCCAGCAGCTTAGGACAGGGGGGGGTCGAGCAGTACTTC

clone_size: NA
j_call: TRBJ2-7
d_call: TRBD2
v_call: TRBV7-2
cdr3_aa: CASSLVPGTSYEQYF
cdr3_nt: TGTGCCAGCAGCTTAGTTCCCGGGACTAGCTACGAGCAGTACTTC

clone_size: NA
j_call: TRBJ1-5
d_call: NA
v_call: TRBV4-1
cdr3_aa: CASSQEGTENQPQHF
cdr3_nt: TGCGCCAGCAGCCAAGAGGGGACGGAGAATCAGCCCCAGCATTTT

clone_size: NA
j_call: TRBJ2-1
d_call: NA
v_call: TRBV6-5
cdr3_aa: CASSYSIWGLSEQFF
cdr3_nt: TGTGCCAGCAGTTACTCGATCTGGGGGCTTAGTGAGCAGTTCTTC

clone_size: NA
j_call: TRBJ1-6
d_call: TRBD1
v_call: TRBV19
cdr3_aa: CASSMNRGNSPLHF
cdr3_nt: TGTGCCAGTAGTATGAACAGGGGTAATTCACCCCTCCACTTT

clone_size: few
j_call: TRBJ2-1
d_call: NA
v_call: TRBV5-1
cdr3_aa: CASSLDLDNEQFF
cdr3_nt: TGCGCCAGCAGCTTGGACCTAGATAACGAGCAGTTCTTC

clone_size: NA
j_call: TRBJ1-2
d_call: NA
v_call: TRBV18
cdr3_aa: CASSLQGVKSYGYTF
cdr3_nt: TGTGCCAGCTCTCTTCAGGGAGTTAAGAGCTATGGCTACACCTTC

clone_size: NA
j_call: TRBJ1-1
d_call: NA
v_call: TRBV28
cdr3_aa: CASRKNTEAFF
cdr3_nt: TGTGCCAGCCGAAAGAACACTGAAGCTTTCTTT

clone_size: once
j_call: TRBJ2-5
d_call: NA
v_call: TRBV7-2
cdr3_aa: CASSTGTVGWETQYF
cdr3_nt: TGTGCCAGCAGCACCGGGACCGTGGGGTGGGAGACCCAGTACTTC

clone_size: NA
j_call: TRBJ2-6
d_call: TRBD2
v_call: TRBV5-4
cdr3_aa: CASNSGGLVSSGANVLTF
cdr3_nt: TGTGCCAGCAATTCGGGGGGACTAGTCAGCTCTGGGGCCAACGTCCTGACTTTC

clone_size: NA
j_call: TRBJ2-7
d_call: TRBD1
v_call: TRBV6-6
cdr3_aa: CASSRDSLYEQYF
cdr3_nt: TGTGCCAGCAGTCGGGACAGCCTATACGAGCAGTACTTC

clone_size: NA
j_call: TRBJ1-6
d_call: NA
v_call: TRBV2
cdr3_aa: CASRDYNSPLHF
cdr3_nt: TGTGCCAGCAGGGACTATAATTCACCCCTCCACTTT

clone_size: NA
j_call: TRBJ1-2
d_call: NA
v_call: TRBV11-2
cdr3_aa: CASSPRTDSWGGYTF
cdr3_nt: TGTGCCAGCAGCCCTCGGACAGATTCTTGGGGTGGCTACACCTTC

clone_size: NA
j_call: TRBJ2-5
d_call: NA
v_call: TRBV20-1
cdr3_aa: CSAEAGTQYF
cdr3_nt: TGCAGTGCTGAGGCTGGGACCCAGTACTTC

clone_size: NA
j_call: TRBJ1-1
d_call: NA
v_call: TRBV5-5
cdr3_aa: CASSWQGNTEAFF
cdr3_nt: TGTGCCAGCAGCTGGCAGGGGAACACTGAAGCTTTCTTT

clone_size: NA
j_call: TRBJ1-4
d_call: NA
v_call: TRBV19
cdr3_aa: CASTALGTEKLFF
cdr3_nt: TGTGCCAGTACCGCCCTTGGGACTGAAAAACTGTTTTTT

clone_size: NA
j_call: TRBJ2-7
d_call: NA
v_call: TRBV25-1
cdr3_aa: CASGGQTYEQYF
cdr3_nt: TGTGCCAGCGGTGGACAGACCTACGAGCAGTACTTC

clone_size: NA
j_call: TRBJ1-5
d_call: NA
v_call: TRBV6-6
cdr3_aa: CASRASGVSNQPQHF
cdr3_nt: TGTGCCAGCAGAGCCTCAGGGGTTAGCAATCAGCCCCAGCATTTT

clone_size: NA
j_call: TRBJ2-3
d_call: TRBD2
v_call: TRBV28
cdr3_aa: CASGASQMGVRLAGLLDTQYF
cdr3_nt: TGTGCCAGCGGCGCTTCTCAGATGGGGGTCAGACTAGCGGGACTCCTTGATACGCAGTATTTT

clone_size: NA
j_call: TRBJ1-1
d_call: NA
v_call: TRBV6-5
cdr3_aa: CASSYSSWGEAFF
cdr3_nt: TGTGCCAGCAGTTACTCGAGTTGGGGTGAAGCTTTCTTT

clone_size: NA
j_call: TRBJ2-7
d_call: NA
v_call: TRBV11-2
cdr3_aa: CASSLQGGEQYF
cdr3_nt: TGTGCCAGCAGCCTACAGGGAGGCGAGCAGTACTTC

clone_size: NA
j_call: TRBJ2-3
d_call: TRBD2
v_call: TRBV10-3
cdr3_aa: CAISELREGADTQYF
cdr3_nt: TGTGCCATCAGTGAGCTGCGGGAGGGCGCGGATACGCAGTATTTT